These 21 T cell receptor beta chains were all obtained from the same sample, sequenced in a study of T-cell memory formation after mild COVID-19. TCRdb redid the calling of the 5' RACE reads with MiXCR, one entry per CDR3 protein. The sample lists approximately 290,000 distinct CDR3 sequences; roughly a fifth were seen once. What was sequenced was PBMCs or a T cell subset sorted from them (not recorded which). These receptors were taken from a man younger than 35 who had mild COVID-19 (a few samples of this study predate the infection). Cell type and time point are not known.

This clonotype occurred a few times. This chain links TRBV6-2 or TRBV6-3 with TRBJ2-7, with a possible D match to TRBD2 (5 bases). Germline V lookup: CDR1 MNHEY, CDR2 SVGEGT. The germline V and J ends were trimmed by 7 bases and 1 base, with 20 bases remaining between them. The CDR3 is 16 amino acids. For the CDR3, the DNA is TGTGCCAGCACCTCCAGCGCCGGGATCTCTTCCTACGAGCAGTACGTC. Amino acids: CASTSSAGISSYEQYV.

A few counts support this clonotype. The genes are TRBV7-9 and TRBJ2-1; TRBD1 agrees at 10 bases. The CDR3 has 16 amino acids. Germline CDR1 is SEHNR and CDR2 is FQNEAQ (reference sequence). The V and J ends lost 1 base and 6 bases, in that order; junction bases with no gene match: 6. The chain's CDR3 is CASSLGRTGGVNEQFF. CDR3 in DNA: TGTGCCAGCAGCTTAGGCCGGACAGGGGGAGTCAATGAGCAGTTCTTC.

The rearrangement joins TRBV12-3 or TRBV12-4 to TRBJ2-3; perhaps TRBD2 as D (7 bases). V was shortened by 4 bases and J by 5 bases, with 16 bases between the two germline ends. CDR3 length equals 15 residues. The CDR3 region is CASSWLGGAGDTQYF. CDR3 DNA: TGTGCCAGCAGTTGGCTGGGGGGGGCTGGAGATACGCAGTATTTT.

V usage is TRBV3-1 and J usage is TRBJ2-1; 10 bases are a match to TRBD2. The CDR3 totals 16 residues. J lost 5 bases, V lost 3 bases, and 7 bases had no gene match. The germline V gene has CDR1 LGHDT and CDR2 YNNKEL (reference sequence). The CDR3 bases are TGTGCCAGCAGCCAGATAGCGGGGGGCGGGGACAATGAGCAGTTCTTC. Translated, it gives CASSQIAGGGDNEQFF.

This clonotype showed up just a few times. The V and J genes are TRBV29-1 and TRBJ1-1, with D perhaps matching TRBD1 (5 bases). CDR3 length equals 13 residues. Trimming took off 4 bases at V and 1 base at J, with 10 bases between the two ends. Germline CDR1 is SQVTM and CDR2 is ANQGSEA. CDR3 residues: CSVGRVTNTEAFF. The CDR3 DNA follows: TGCAGCGTTGGCAGGGTAACGAACACTGAAGCTTTCTTT.

The chain uses TRBV5-1 and TRBJ2-2; D not certain. Germline V lookup: CDR1 SGHRS, CDR2 YFSETQ. Trimming removed 5 bases from V and 2 bases from J, with 10 bases in between. CDR3 length: 14 residues. Here the CDR3 reads CASSFITNTGELFF. CDR3 DNA: TGCGCCAGCAGTTTCATAACCAACACCGGGGAGCTGTTTTTT.

This sequence joins TRBV5-5 and TRBJ1-2; D call uncertain. CDR1 is SGHKS and CDR2 is YYEKEE in the germline V gene (reference sequence). The germline V and J ends were trimmed by 2 bases and 8 bases, with 13 bases remaining between them. CDR3 length: 13 residues. The CDR3 nucleotides read TGTGCCAGCAGCTTACCCCAATTTGGGGGCTACACCTTC. This encodes CASSLPQFGGYTF. The full variable domain, its missing parts supplied by reference TRBV5-5 and TRBJ1-2, is DAGVTQSPTHLIKTRGQQVTLRCSPISGHKSVSWYQQVLGQGPQFIFQYYEKEERGRGNFPDRFSARQFPNYSSELNVNALLLGDSALYLCASSLPQFGGYTFGSGTRLTVV.

This chain connects TRBV7-2 to TRBJ1-1, with D unclear. Germline CDR1 is SGHTA and CDR2 is FQGNSA. This CDR3 comprises 14 residues. Between the trimmed V and J ends, which lost 2 bases and 4 bases, there was a span of 11 bases. This CDR3 is CASSLLLGITEAFF. The CDR3, as DNA: TGTGCCAGCAGCTTATTATTGGGTATCACTGAAGCTTTCTTT.

This clonotype was found a few times. This sequence joins TRBV7-6 and TRBJ2-3, with a possible D match to TRBD1 (7 bases). Trimming cost V 5 bases and J 4 bases, with 19 bases left between them. Germline V gene data show CDR1 as SGHVS and CDR2 as FNYEAQ. CDR3 length: 16 amino acids. The CDR3 DNA is TGTGCCAGCAGCAACGGGCGGGACAGACCACCAGATACGCAGTATTTT. Translation gives CASSNGRDRPPDTQYF.

The genes are TRBV7-8 and TRBJ1-5, with D unclear. The CDR3 consists of 13 residues. Germline-derived CDR1 and CDR2 are SGHVS and FQNEAQ. Trimming took 5 bases from V and 4 from J, leaving 9 bases between them. For the CDR3, the DNA is TGTGCCAGCAGCCGAGGACCTAATCAGCCCCAGCATTTT. Amino acid sequence: CASSRGPNQPQHF.

This clonotype was seen more than once but under ten times. This chain links TRBV2 with TRBJ2-6; 8 bases align to TRBD1. The trim removed 10 bases at V and 4 bases at J, leaving 9 bases unmatched. The length of the CDR3 is 15 residues. The germline gives CDR1 SNHLY, CDR2 FYNNEI. CDR3 residues: CATTGEQAGANVLTF. DNA for the CDR3: TGTGCCACGACAGGGGAGCAGGCCGGGGCCAACGTCCTGACTTTC.

This clonotype was observed a few times. The V call is TRBV7-9, the J call TRBJ2-4; 8 bases agree with TRBD2. The V and J ends lost 5 bases and 0 bases, in that order; junction bases with no gene match: 6. Germline lookup yields CDR1 SEHNR and CDR2 FQNEAQ (reference sequence). The CDR3 length is 16 residues. The CDR3 reads CASSELAGRAKNIQYF. The CDR3 DNA is TGTGCCAGCAGCGAATTAGCGGGAAGAGCCAAAAACATTCAGTACTTC.

This clonotype occurred once. The gene calls are TRBV7-9 and TRBJ1-2; D is unclear. There are 16 residues in the CDR3. Germline-derived CDR1 and CDR2 are SEHNR and FQNEAQ (reference sequence). Trimming removed 4 bases at V and 5 bases at J, with 20 bases between. CDR3 sequence: CASSSPVAWVAYGYTF. The CDR3 DNA sequence: TGTGCCAGCAGCTCGCCTGTGGCCTGGGTGGCTTATGGCTACACCTTC.

The sample holds a few counts of this clonotype. This sequence joins TRBV29-1 and TRBJ2-4, with D uncertain. The CDR3 consists of 12 residues. V lost 6 bases and J 7 bases, leaving 13 bases between the germline ends. The V gene's germline CDR1 is SQVTM and CDR2 ANQGSEA. The CDR3 protein is CSVAGLGNIQYF. The CDR3, as DNA: TGCAGCGTCGCCGGCCTTGGGAACATTCAGTACTTC.

This sequence joins TRBV29-1 and TRBJ1-4; D unclear. The V gene's germline CDR1 is SQVTM and CDR2 ANQGSEA. CDR3 length: 11 residues. Trimming stripped 5 bases from V and 5 bases from J, with 6 bases between. The CDR3: CSVRQNEKLFF. In DNA, the CDR3 is TGCAGCGTTCGGCAGAATGAAAAACTGTTTTTT.

This clonotype was seen only a few times. The germline gene is not matched at one end of the junction; a read error may be the cause. The J gene is TRBJ1-2, the V gene TRBV10-3; 7 nucleotides line up with TRBD1. This CDR3 has 15 amino acids. Germline V lookup: CDR1 ENHRY, CDR2 SYGVKD. The CDR3: CAISEYEQGTYGHTF. In DNA form, the CDR3 reads TGTGCCATCAGTGAGTACGAACAGGGGACCTATGGCCACACCTTC.

The table lists this clonotype with a few counts. The V gene is TRBV7-2, the J gene TRBJ2-1; maybe TRBD1 (5 bases). V lost 5 bases and J 6 bases, leaving 17 bases between the germline ends. Germline CDR1 is SGHTA and CDR2 is FQGNSA. This CDR3 region has 15 residues. The CDR3, as DNA: TGTGCCAGCAGCCCTAGTGCAGGGTCTGGCAATGAGCAGTTCTTC. Protein sequence: CASSPSAGSGNEQFF.

In this sample, this clonotype turned up a few times. This sequence joins TRBV7-2 and TRBJ1-2; D might be TRBD1 (6 bases). The germline V gene has CDR1 SGHTA and CDR2 FQGNSA. The CDR3 is 15 amino acids. The V end lost 5 bases, the J end lost 1 base, and 14 bases lay between the germline ends. The CDR3, as DNA: TGTGCCAGCAGCCTCACAGGGTTGGGTAACTATGGCTACACCTTC. Amino acid sequence: CASSLTGLGNYGYTF.

As to this clonotype: A read error may be the cause here, since a much bigger clone is one base away. The gene calls are TRBV15 and TRBJ2-5, with TRBD2 matching over 8 bases. The J segment lost 3 bases and the V segment lost 6 bases, leaving 3 bases of the junction unmatched. Per the germline V gene, CDR1 is LNHNV and CDR2 is YYDKDF (reference sequence). The CDR3 has 13 residues. DNA for the CDR3: TGTGCCACCAGACGAGCGGGGGAAGAGACCCAGTACTTC. Its translation is CATRRAGEETQYF.

There are a few counts of this clonotype. The rearrangement joins TRBV4-3 to TRBJ1-1; D remains ambiguous. Germline CDR1 LGHNA, CDR2 YSLEER. Between the trimmed V and J ends, which lost 0 bases and 4 bases, there was a span of 6 bases. CDR3 size: 13 residues. In nucleotides, the CDR3 is TGCGCCAGCAGCCAAGAATTTGGCACTGAAGCTTTCTTT. The encoded protein is CASSQEFGTEAFF.

This clonotype was observed a handful of times. CDR3 in DNA: TGTGCCAGCAATAGGGAGCGGGGGGCCACAGATACGCAGTATTTT. As protein: CASNRERGATDTQYF. This chain connects TRBV2 to TRBJ2-3; TRBD2 matches at 9 bases. The V gene's germline CDR1 is SNHLY and CDR2 FYNNEI. CDR3 size: 15 residues. Trimming at V came to 7 bases and at J to 2 bases, leaving 7 bases not matched to a gene. Full variable domain (remainder filled in from reference TRBV2 and TRBJ2-3): EPEVTQTPSHQVTQMGQEVILRCVPISNHLYFYWYRQILGQKVEFLVSFYNNEISEKSEIFDDQFSVERPDGSNFTLKIRSTKLEDSAMYFCASNRERGATDTQYFGPGTRLTVL.